These 5 T cell receptor beta chains were all obtained from the same sample, sequenced in a study of early T cells in non-severe SARS-CoV-2 infection. TCRdb re-derived calls from the 5' RACE reads in MiXCR, one entry per CDR3 protein. This table holds roughly 16,000 distinct CDR3 sequences, less than 6.5% found once. Sequenced material: whole blood, taken at baseline. The receptors were sampled from an adult who was a healthcare worker with PCR-confirmed SARS-CoV-2 infection or an uninfected control (not recorded which).

Many counts were recorded for this clonotype. The junction departs from germline at one end; a sequencing error may be responsible. The rearrangement links TRBV7-7 to TRBJ2-3, with D uncertain. This CDR3 has 14 amino acids. Looked up from germline, CDR1 is SSHAT and CDR2 is FNYEAQ (reference sequence). CDR3 in DNA: TGTGCTAGCAGCCCCTCGTGGGAAGGAGATACGCAGTATTTT. Protein: CASSPSWEGDTQYF.

The rearrangement uses TRBV12-3 or TRBV12-4 and TRBJ1-6, with TRBD1 as a possible D gene (5 bases). The V and J ends lost 7 bases and 7 bases respectively, with 14 bases between them. This CDR3 spans 14 amino acids. CDR3 nucleotides: TGTGCCAGCAACCCAGGGCAGGCCAATTCACCCCTCCACTTT. This codes for CASNPGQANSPLHF.

This clonotype was observed many times. This chain links TRBV7-4 with TRBJ2-3, with 9 bases matching TRBD2. Germline V gene data show CDR1 as SGHVT and CDR2 as SQSDAQ. V trimming: 5 bases; J trimming: 5 bases; junction bases outside the gene matches: 11. This CDR3 spans 16 amino acids. The CDR3 nucleotides are TGTGCCAGCAGCATGTCCGGCGGGGGGGCCGGAGATACGCAGTATTTT. Translating it yields CASSMSGGGAGDTQYF. Together with reference TRBV7-4 and TRBJ2-3, the CDR3 gives the full variable domain: GAGVSQSPRYKVAKRGRDVALRCDSISGHVTLYWYRQTLGQGSEVLTYSQSDAQRDKSGRPSGRFSAERPERSVSTLKIQRTEQGDSAVYLCASSMSGGGAGDTQYFGPGTRLTVL.

This clonotype was picked up many times. The genes are TRBV2 and TRBJ2-2; D unresolved. Trimming took off 6 bases at V and 5 bases at J, with 13 bases between the two ends. In germline, CDR1 is SNHLY, CDR2 FYNNEI. There are 14 residues in the CDR3. The CDR3, as DNA: TGTGCCAGCAGCTACATTCCTGGTACCGGGGAGCTGTTTTTT. Its translation is CASSYIPGTGELFF. Full variable domain (remainder filled in from reference TRBV2 and TRBJ2-2): EPEVTQTPSHQVTQMGQEVILRCVPISNHLYFYWYRQILGQKVEFLVSFYNNEISEKSEIFDDQFSVERPDGSNFTLKIRSTKLEDSAMYFCASSYIPGTGELFFGEGSRLTVL.

This clonotype was seen many times. The chain has TRBV4-2 and TRBJ1-6; D not resolved. From germline, CDR1 is LGHNA and CDR2 YNFKEQ. CDR3 length: 15 residues. V shed 1 base and J shed 8 bases, with 12 bases lying between them. CDR3 nucleotide sequence: TGTGCCAGCAGCCAAGTCTGGGGTAGTGATTCACCCCTCCACTTT. It specifies CASSQVWGSDSPLHF.